The clone carrying this T cell receptor beta chain was seen only a few times. Its antigen is currently unknown. The data derive from a study of beta chain features in type 1 diabetes. General study findings and limits: Researchers report that Type 1 diabetes patients had moderately but significantly shorter TCRB CDR3s across all four CD4+ subsets. A cDNA-based sequencing approach could over-represent cells with high TCR expression. Comparison showed that naive, central memory and Treg TCRB repertoires appeared more similar among patients than among healthy donors. Individuals with type 1 diabetes displayed fewer insertions and more deletions at VDJ junctions.

Germline V gene lookup returns CDR1 SGHAT and CDR2 FQDESV (reference sequence). The CDR3 sequence is 14 residues long. After removal of 5 bases from V and 2 bases from J, the junction contained 5 bases not matched to a gene. Expressed TCRB transcripts got sequenced, as all isolated RNA was reverse transcribed. The assay was immunoSEQ multiplex PCR, and TCRdb's table has in-frame clones only and misses some. This sample yields roughly 250,000 clones, of which around 21% are seen a single time; more than 0.025% belongs to the top ten. The TCR comes from a woman aged 35 to 49 with type 1 diabetes. The sequencing input was naive CD4+ T cells from blood. This chain joins TRBV11-1 and TRBJ2-5, with 7 positions matching TRBD1. The CDR3 here is CASSPRQGQETQYF. The CDR3 DNA sequence: TGTGCCAGCAGCCCAAGACAGGGACAAGAGACCCAGTACTTC. Drawing the rest from reference TRBV11-1 and TRBJ2-5, the complete variable domain is EAEVAQSPRYKITEKSQAVAFWCDPISGHATLYWYRQILGQGPELLVQFQDESVVDDSQLPKDRFSAERLKGVDSTLKIQPAELGDSAMYLCASSPRQGQETQYFGPGTRLLVL.